This T cell receptor (beta chain) was captured by sequencing in a study of blood T cell repertoires in COVID-19. Per the original methods: Estimation of nucleated cell counts relied on the amplification of reference gene primers. TCRdb's copy holds only in-frame clones and misses some; the assay was immunoSEQ multiplex PCR. That table furnishes V, J and clone size, whereas the DNA furnished D and trimming. The table has about 280,000 clones, 80% to 90% seen once. The V end was cut by 3 bases, the J end by 0 bases, with 11 bases between. This CDR3 is built from 15 residues. Germline lookup yields CDR1 SGHRS and CDR2 YFSETQ.

The chain joins TRBV5-1 to TRBJ2-3; D might be TRBD1 (5 bases). The sequence was obtained from a woman aged 70 to 79 with acute or convalescent COVID-19. Sequenced input: peripheral blood. CDR3 in DNA: TGCGCCAGCAGCTCCGACAGCCTAAGCACAGATACGCAGTATTTT. The encoded protein is CASSSDSLSTDTQYF.